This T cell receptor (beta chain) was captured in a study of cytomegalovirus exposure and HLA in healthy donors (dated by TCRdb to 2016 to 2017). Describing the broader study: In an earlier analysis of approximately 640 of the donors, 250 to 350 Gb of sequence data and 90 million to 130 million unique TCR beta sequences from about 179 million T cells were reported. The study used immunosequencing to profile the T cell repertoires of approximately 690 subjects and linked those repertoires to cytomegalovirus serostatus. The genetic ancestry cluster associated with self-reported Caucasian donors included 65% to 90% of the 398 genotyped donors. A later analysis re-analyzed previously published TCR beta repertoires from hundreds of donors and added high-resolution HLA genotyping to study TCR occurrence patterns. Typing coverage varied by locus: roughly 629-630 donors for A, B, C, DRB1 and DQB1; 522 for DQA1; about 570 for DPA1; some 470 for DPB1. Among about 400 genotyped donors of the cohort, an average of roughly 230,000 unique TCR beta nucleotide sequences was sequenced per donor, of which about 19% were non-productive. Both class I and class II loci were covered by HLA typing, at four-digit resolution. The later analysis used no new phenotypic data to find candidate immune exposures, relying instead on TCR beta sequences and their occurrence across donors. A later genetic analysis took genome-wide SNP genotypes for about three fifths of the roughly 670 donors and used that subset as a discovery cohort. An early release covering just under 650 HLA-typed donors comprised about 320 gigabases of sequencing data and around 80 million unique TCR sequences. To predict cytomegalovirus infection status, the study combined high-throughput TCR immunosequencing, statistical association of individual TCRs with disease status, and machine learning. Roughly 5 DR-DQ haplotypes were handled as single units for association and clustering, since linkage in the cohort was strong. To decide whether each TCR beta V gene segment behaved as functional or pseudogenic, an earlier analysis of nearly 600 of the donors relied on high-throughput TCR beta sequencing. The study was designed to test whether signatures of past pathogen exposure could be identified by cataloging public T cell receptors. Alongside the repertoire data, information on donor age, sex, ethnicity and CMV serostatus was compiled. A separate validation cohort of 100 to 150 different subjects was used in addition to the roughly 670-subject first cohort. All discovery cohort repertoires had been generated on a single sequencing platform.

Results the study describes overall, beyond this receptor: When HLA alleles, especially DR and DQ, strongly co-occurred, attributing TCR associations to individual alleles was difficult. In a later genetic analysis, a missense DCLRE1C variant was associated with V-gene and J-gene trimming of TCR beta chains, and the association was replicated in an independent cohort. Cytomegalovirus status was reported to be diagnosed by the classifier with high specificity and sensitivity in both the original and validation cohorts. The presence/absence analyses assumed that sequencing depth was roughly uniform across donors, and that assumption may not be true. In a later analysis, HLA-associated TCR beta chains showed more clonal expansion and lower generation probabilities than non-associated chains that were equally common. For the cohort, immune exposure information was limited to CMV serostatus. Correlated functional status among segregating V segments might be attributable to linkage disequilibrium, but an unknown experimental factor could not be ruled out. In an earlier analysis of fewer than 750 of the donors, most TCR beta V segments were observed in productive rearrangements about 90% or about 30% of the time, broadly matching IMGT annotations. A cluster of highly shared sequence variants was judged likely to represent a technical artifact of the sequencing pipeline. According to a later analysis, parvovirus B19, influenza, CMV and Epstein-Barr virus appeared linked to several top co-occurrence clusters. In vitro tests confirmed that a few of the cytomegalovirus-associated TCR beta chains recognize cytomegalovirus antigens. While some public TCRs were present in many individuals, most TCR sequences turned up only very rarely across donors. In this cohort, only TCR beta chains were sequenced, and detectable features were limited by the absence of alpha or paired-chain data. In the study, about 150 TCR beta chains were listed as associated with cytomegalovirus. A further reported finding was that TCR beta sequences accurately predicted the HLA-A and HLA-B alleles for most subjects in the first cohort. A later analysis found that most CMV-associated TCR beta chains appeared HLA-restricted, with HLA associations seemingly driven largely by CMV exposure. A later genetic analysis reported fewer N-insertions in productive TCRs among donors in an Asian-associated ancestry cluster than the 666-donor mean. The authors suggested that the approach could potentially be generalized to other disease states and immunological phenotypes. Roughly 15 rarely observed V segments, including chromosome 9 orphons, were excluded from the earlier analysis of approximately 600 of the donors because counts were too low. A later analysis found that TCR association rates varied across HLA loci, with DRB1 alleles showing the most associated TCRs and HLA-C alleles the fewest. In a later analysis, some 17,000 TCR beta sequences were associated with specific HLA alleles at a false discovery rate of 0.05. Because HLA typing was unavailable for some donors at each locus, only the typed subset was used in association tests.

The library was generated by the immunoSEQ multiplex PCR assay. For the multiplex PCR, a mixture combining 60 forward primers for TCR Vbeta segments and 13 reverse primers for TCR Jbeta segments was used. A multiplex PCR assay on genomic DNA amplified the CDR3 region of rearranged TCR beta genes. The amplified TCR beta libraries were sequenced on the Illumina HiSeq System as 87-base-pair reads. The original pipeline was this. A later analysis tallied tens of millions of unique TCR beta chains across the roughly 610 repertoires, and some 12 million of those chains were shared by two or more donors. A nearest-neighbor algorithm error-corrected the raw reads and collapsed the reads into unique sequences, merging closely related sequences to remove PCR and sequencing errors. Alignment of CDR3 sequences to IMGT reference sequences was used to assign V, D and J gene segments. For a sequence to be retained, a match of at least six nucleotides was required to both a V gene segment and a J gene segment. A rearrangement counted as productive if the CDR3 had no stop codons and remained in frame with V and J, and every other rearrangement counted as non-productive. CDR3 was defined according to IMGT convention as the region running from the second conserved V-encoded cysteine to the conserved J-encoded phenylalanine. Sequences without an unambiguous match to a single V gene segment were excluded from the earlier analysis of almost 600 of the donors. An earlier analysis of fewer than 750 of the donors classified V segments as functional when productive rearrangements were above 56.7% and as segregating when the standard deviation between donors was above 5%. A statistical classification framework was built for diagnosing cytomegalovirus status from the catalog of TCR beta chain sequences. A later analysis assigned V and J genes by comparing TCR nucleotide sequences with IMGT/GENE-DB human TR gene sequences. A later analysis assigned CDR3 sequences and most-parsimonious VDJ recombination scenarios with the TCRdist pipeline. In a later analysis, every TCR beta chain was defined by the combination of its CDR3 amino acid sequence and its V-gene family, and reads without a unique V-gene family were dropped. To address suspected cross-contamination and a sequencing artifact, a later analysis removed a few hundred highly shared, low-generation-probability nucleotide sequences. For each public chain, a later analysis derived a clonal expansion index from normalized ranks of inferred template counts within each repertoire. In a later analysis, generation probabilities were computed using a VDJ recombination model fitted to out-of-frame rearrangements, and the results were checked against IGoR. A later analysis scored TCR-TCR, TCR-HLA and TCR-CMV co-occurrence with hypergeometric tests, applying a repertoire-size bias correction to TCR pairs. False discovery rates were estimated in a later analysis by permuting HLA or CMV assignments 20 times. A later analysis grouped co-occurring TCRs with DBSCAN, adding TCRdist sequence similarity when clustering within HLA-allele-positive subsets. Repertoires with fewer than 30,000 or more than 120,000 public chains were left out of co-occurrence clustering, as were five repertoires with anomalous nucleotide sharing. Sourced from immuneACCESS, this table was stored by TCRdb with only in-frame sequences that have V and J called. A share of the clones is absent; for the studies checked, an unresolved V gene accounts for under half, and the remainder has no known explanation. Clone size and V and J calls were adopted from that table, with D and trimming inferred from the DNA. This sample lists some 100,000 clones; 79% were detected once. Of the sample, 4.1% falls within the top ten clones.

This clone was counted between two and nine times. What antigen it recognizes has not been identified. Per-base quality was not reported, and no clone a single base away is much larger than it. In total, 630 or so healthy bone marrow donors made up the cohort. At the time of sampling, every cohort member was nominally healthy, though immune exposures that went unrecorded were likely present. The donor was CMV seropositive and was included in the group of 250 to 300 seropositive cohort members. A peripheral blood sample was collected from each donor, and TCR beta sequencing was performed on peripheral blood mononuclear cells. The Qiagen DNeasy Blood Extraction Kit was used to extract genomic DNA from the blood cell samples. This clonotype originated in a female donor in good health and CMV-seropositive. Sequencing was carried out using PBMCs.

The CDR3 reads CASSGLGAGNEQFF. The DNA reads TGCGCCAGCAGTGGACTAGGGGCAGGCAATGAGCAGTTCTTC. Here the chain combines TRBV10-1 and TRBJ2-1; TRBD2 is a weak D gene call, 6 bases matching. The junction carries 13 bases between V and J, which are trimmed by 4 bases and 6 bases respectively. From a lookup of the germline V gene (reference sequence), CDR1 and CDR2 are WNHNN and SYGVQD. The CDR3 has 14 amino acids, counting the end cysteine and phenylalanine. Just the 42-base CDR3 DNA is kept, in frame starting at base 1.